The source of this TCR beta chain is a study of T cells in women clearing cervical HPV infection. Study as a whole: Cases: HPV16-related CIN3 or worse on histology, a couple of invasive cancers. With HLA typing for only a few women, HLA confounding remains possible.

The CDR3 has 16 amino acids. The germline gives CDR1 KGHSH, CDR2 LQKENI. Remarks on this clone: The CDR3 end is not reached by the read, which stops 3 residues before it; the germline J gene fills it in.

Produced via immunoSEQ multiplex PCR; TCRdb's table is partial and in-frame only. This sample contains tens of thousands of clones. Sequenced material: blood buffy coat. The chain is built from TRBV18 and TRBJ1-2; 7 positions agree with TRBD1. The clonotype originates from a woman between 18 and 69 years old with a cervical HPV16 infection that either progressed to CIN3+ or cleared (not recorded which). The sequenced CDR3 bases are TGTGCCAGCTCACCCGGGACAGCGGGAGTACACTACGAC. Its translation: CASSPGTAGVHYD. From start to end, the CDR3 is CASSPGTAGVHYDYTF. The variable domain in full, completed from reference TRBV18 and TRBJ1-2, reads NAGVMQNPRHLVRRRGQEARLRCSPMKGHSHVYWYRQLPEEGLKFMVYLQKENIIDESGMPKERFSAEFPKEGPSILRIQQVVRGDSAAYFCASSPGTAGVHYDYTFGSGTRLTVV.